The rows below give T cell receptor beta chains drawn from one sample of a study of blood T cell repertoires in COVID-19. Repertoires were generated with immunoSEQ multiplex PCR, while TCRdb's copy carries only in-frame clones and drops some. The repertoire includes a few hundred thousand clones, roughly nine tenths of them detected once, and roughly 2.3% sits in the top ten. Sequencing input: peripheral blood. The receptors originated from a man aged 18 to 29 with active or convalescent COVID-19. CDR3s include the opening cysteine and the closing phenylalanine or tryptophan. The order of the fields is V gene, J gene, clone size, D gene, CDR3 DNA, CDR3 protein. The D gene is left open where the match is weak. Clone sizes are given selectively: once, few, many, or a class where the clone is expanded.

V: TRBV20-1
J: TRBJ2-7
size: .
D: TRBD1
DNA: TGCAGCGCCCCTTTACAGGGGAAGCAGTACTTC
CDR3: CSAPLQGKQYF

V: TRBV29-1
J: TRBJ1-5
size: .
D: .
DNA: TGCAGCGTTGAAGAGGGAACGGGAGGAAATCAGCCCCAGCATTTT
CDR3: CSVEEGTGGNQPQHF

V: TRBV5-1
J: TRBJ1-4
size: few
D: TRBD1
DNA: TGCGCCAGCAGCAGGGATGGACAGGGGGCTAATGAAAAACTGTTTTTT
CDR3: CASSRDGQGANEKLFF

V: TRBV27
J: TRBJ2-3
size: once
D: .
DNA: TGTGCCAGCAGTTCCACATCCCTAGATACGCAGTATTTT
CDR3: CASSSTSLDTQYF

V: TRBV5-1
J: TRBJ2-3
size: .
D: TRBD1
DNA: TGCGCCAGCAGCTTCGACAGGGGGATCGGCACAGATACGCAGTATTTT
CDR3: CASSFDRGIGTDTQYF

V: TRBV6-5
J: TRBJ2-3
size: .
D: TRBD1
DNA: TGTGCCAGCAGATTCCGGGACAGGGGCACAGATACGCAGTATTTT
CDR3: CASRFRDRGTDTQYF

V: TRBV9
J: TRBJ2-1
size: .
D: .
DNA: TGTGCCAGCAGCGAGAGCCCAGGCGGGGCGTTCTCCTACAATGAGCAGTTCTTC
CDR3: CASSESPGGAFSYNEQFF

V: TRBV3-1/TRBV3-2
J: TRBJ2-5
size: .
D: TRBD2
DNA: TGTGCCAGCAGCCTACGGAGGCTAGCGGGAGAAGAGACCCAGTACTTC
CDR3: CASSLRRLAGEETQYF

V: TRBV6-5
J: TRBJ2-7
size: .
D: .
DNA: TGTGCCAGCAGTTCATCACAGGTGTCCGAGCAGTACTTC
CDR3: CASSSSQVSEQYF

V: TRBV11-3
J: TRBJ1-4
size: once
D: TRBD1
DNA: TGTGCCAGCAGCTTGGACAGGGAAGGTCCCAGGTCTAATGAAAAACTGTTTTTT
CDR3: CASSLDREGPRSNEKLFF

V: TRBV6-6
J: TRBJ1-1
size: .
D: .
DNA: TGTGCCAGCAGCGCCCAAACCGGACAGTTAGCTCTCTTT
CDR3: CASSAQTGQLALF

V: TRBV6-2/TRBV6-3
J: TRBJ1-2
size: .
D: TRBD1
DNA: TGTGCCAGCAGTTACCCCCACAGGGGAGGCTACACCTTC
CDR3: CASSYPHRGGYTF

V: TRBV6-1
J: TRBJ2-7
size: .
D: .
DNA: TGTGCCAGCAGTGAATGGGTGGGGAGGACCTACGAGCAGTACTTC
CDR3: CASSEWVGRTYEQYF

V: TRBV9
J: TRBJ2-5
size: .
D: .
DNA: TGTGCCAGCAGCGTAGAGACAGACCAAGAGACCCAGTACTTC
CDR3: CASSVETDQETQYF

V: TRBV27
J: TRBJ2-1
size: .
D: TRBD2
DNA: TGTGCCAGCAGTTTATTTGGCGGGGGGACTTACAATGAGCAGTTCTTC
CDR3: CASSLFGGGTYNEQFF

V: TRBV6-5
J: TRBJ2-7
size: .
D: .
DNA: TGTGCCAGCAGTCGCGGCGGGGCCTACGAGCAGTACTTC
CDR3: CASSRGGAYEQYF

V: TRBV5-1
J: TRBJ2-2
size: .
D: TRBD1
DNA: TGCGCCAGCACCATGACAGGGGGCGGGACCGGGGAGCTGTTTTTT
CDR3: CASTMTGGGTGELFF

V: TRBV28
J: TRBJ1-2
size: .
D: .
DNA: TGTGCCAGCAGTTTATTCGGAGTTCGTGGTCCCAACGTGGGCTATGGCTACACCTTC
CDR3: CASSLFGVRGPNVGYGYTF

V: TRBV5-1
J: TRBJ2-1
size: .
D: .
DNA: TGCGCCAGCAGCCCGACTCCCCCCAATGAGCAGTTCTTC
CDR3: CASSPTPPNEQFF

V: TRBV4-3
J: TRBJ1-4
size: .
D: TRBD1
DNA: TGCGCCAGCAGCCGGGAAGGGACAGGGAGGGAAAAACTGTTTTTT
CDR3: CASSREGTGREKLFF

V: TRBV5-1
J: TRBJ2-1
size: .
D: TRBD1
DNA: TGCGCCAGCAGCCCCACAGGGGGCCTGATTAATGAGCAGTTCTTC
CDR3: CASSPTGGLINEQFF

V: TRBV13
J: TRBJ1-2
size: .
D: TRBD1
DNA: TGTGCCAGCAGCACGAGACAGGGTCACTATGGCTACACCTTC
CDR3: CASSTRQGHYGYTF

V: TRBV25-1
J: TRBJ2-3
size: .
D: TRBD2
DNA: TGTGCCAGCAGGAGCCGGACTAGCGGGGCCGGAGATACGCAGTATTTT
CDR3: CASRSRTSGAGDTQYF

V: TRBV9
J: TRBJ1-2
size: .
D: .
DNA: TGTGCCAGTGGAGACTATGGCTACACCTTC
CDR3: CASGDYGYTF

V: TRBV27
J: TRBJ1-6
size: .
D: .
DNA: TGTGCCAGCAGTTTATCTGGGGGGGGAAGCTCCTATAATTCACCCCTCCACTTT
CDR3: CASSLSGGGSSYNSPLHF

V: TRBV25-1
J: TRBJ2-1
size: .
D: TRBD2
DNA: TGTGCCAGCAGTAAAGCGGGAGGGCCGTACAATGAGCAGTTCTTC
CDR3: CASSKAGGPYNEQFF

V: TRBV19
J: TRBJ1-5
size: .
D: TRBD1
DNA: TGTGCCAGTAGTATCAGGCAGGGACAGAAAAATCAGCCCCAGCATTTT
CDR3: CASSIRQGQKNQPQHF

V: TRBV19
J: TRBJ2-3
size: .
D: TRBD2
DNA: TGTGCCACTAGCGGGGAGGCAGATACGCAGTATTTT
CDR3: CATSGEADTQYF

V: TRBV2
J: TRBJ1-5
size: .
D: .
DNA: TGTGCCAGCAGTGAAAGCGAACGTCAGCCCCAGCATTTT
CDR3: CASSESERQPQHF

V: TRBV19
J: TRBJ1-5
size: few
D: TRBD1
DNA: TGTGCCAGTAAACCTCCGGGACAGTTTAGCAATCAGCCCCAGCATTTT
CDR3: CASKPPGQFSNQPQHF

V: TRBV3-1/TRBV3-2
J: TRBJ2-1
size: .
D: .
DNA: TGTGCCAGCAGCCAATTCCTCGGACAGTCAAGCTCCTACAATGAGCAGTTCTTC
CDR3: CASSQFLGQSSSYNEQFF

V: TRBV28
J: TRBJ1-5
size: .
D: TRBD1
DNA: TGTGCCAGCTATCCGGGACAGGGGGGGAATCAGCCCCAGCATTTT
CDR3: CASYPGQGGNQPQHF

V: TRBV7-3
J: TRBJ2-4
size: .
D: .
DNA: TGTGCCAGCAGCTTATCCCCGGGATCGACCAAAAACATTCAGTACTTC
CDR3: CASSLSPGSTKNIQYF

V: TRBV2
J: TRBJ1-2
size: .
D: .
DNA: TGTGCCAGCACCCGACCAGGAGGTGGCTACACCTTC
CDR3: CASTRPGGGYTF

V: TRBV27
J: TRBJ1-5
size: .
D: .
DNA: TGTGCCAGCAGTTTGGCCGGCAATCAGCCCCAGCATTTT
CDR3: CASSLAGNQPQHF

V: TRBV18
J: TRBJ1-2
size: .
D: .
DNA: TGTGCCAGCTCACCGCCGGACTATGGCTACACCTTC
CDR3: CASSPPDYGYTF

V: TRBV6-4
J: TRBJ1-1
size: .
D: .
DNA: TGTGCCAGCAGAAGCGACAGGAACACTGAAGCTTTCTTT
CDR3: CASRSDRNTEAFF

V: TRBV18
J: TRBJ2-3
size: .
D: TRBD2
DNA: TGTGCCAGCTCACCAATGGGGACTATGGGCACAGATACGCAGTATTTT
CDR3: CASSPMGTMGTDTQYF

V: TRBV18
J: TRBJ2-1
size: once
D: TRBD2
DNA: TGTGCCAGCTCACCTACCTCCGGGAGGGAGTCCTACAATGAGCAGTTCTTC
CDR3: CASSPTSGRESYNEQFF

V: TRBV14
J: TRBJ2-5
size: .
D: .
DNA: TGTGCCAGCAGCCACCTAATAGCGTCGAGAGAGACCCAGTACTTC
CDR3: CASSHLIASRETQYF

V: TRBV18
J: TRBJ1-4
size: once
D: TRBD1
DNA: TGTGCCAGCTCACCTCAGGGGGCGGCGGAGCCTTTACTGTTTTTT
CDR3: CASSPQGAAEPLLFF

V: TRBV27
J: TRBJ2-7
size: .
D: TRBD2
DNA: TGTGCCAGCAGCAGAAGGGCTAGCGGGAGCTACGAGCAGTACTTC
CDR3: CASSRRASGSYEQYF

V: TRBV6-4
J: TRBJ2-1
size: once
D: TRBD1
DNA: TGTGCCAGCCTGGGACAGGTGTACCCCCATGAGCAGTTCTTC
CDR3: CASLGQVYPHEQFF

V: TRBV18
J: TRBJ2-3
size: .
D: .
DNA: TGTGCCAGCTCACCACCGCAGGGACTCCCCACAGATACGCAGTATTTT
CDR3: CASSPPQGLPTDTQYF

V: TRBV9
J: TRBJ1-1
size: .
D: TRBD1
DNA: TGTGCCAGCAGCGTAGACAGGGGCCCGAACACTGAAGCTTTCTTT
CDR3: CASSVDRGPNTEAFF

V: TRBV18
J: TRBJ2-2
size: .
D: .
DNA: TGTGCCAGCTCACCCTTTTTTATTCACACCGGGGAGCTGTTTTTT
CDR3: CASSPFFIHTGELFF